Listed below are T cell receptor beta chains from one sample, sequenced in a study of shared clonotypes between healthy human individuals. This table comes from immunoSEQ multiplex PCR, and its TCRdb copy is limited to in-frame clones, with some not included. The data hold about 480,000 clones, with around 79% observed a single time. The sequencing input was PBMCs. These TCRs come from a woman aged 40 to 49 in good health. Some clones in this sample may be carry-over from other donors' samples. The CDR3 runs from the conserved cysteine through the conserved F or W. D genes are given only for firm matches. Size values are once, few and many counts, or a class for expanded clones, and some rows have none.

CDR3: CASSSYAQPQHF
DNA: TGTGCCAGCAGCTCCTACGCCCAGCCCCAGCATTTT
size: NA
V: TRBV7-2
J: TRBJ1-5
D: NA

CDR3: CASSDQASMNEQFF
DNA: TGTGCCAGCAGTGACCAAGCGAGTATGAATGAGCAGTTCTTC
size: NA
V: TRBV2
J: TRBJ2-1
D: NA

CDR3: CASSPGWVHGYTF
DNA: TGTGCCAGCAGTCCCGGTTGGGTGCATGGCTACACCTTC
size: NA
V: TRBV27
J: TRBJ1-2
D: NA

CDR3: CASSLSVAEETQYF
DNA: TGCGCCAGCAGCTTGTCCGTGGCTGAAGAGACCCAGTACTTC
size: NA
V: TRBV5-1
J: TRBJ2-5
D: NA

CDR3: CASRKTVLYNEKLFF
DNA: TGTGCCAGCAGAAAGACAGTTCTCTATAATGAAAAACTGTTTTTT
size: NA
V: TRBV6-5
J: TRBJ1-4
D: NA

CDR3: CASSSGTGAGEQYF
DNA: TGTGCCAGCAGTTCCGGGACAGGGGCGGGGGAGCAGTACTTC
size: once
V: TRBV28
J: TRBJ2-7
D: TRBD1

CDR3: CASSNKPASNTGELFF
DNA: TGTGCCAGCAGCAATAAACCAGCATCGAACACCGGGGAGCTGTTTTTT
size: few
V: TRBV7-9
J: TRBJ2-2
D: NA

CDR3: CASSGGTGPAFF
DNA: TGTGCCAGCAGTGGGGGGACAGGGCCAGCTTTCTTT
size: NA
V: TRBV6-1
J: TRBJ1-1
D: TRBD1

CDR3: CASSLAGAGGKNIQYF
DNA: TGTGCCAGCAGCTTGGCAGGGGCGGGTGGCAAAAACATTCAGTACTTC
size: NA
V: TRBV5-4
J: TRBJ2-4
D: NA

CDR3: CASSPFNSVLGNEQFF
DNA: TGTGCCAGCAGCCCCTTTAATAGCGTCCTGGGAAATGAGCAGTTCTTC
size: NA
V: TRBV7-2
J: TRBJ2-1
D: NA

CDR3: CASSFAGLEELFF
DNA: TGTGCCAGCAGCTTCGCAGGCCTTGAGGAACTGTTTTTT
size: NA
V: TRBV11-2
J: TRBJ1-4
D: NA

CDR3: CASSLDSGRGGSYEQYF
DNA: TGTGCCAGCAGCCTCGATAGCGGGAGGGGAGGCTCCTACGAGCAGTACTTC
size: NA
V: TRBV7-9
J: TRBJ2-7
D: TRBD2

CDR3: CASSLGSGAGNEKLFF
DNA: TGTGCCAGCAGCTTGGGGTCAGGGGCGGGTAATGAAAAACTGTTTTTT
size: NA
V: TRBV7-2
J: TRBJ1-4
D: NA

CDR3: CASSLLAATSPQYF
DNA: TGTGCCAGCAGCTTACTAGCGGCGACGAGCCCCCAGTACTTC
size: NA
V: TRBV7-8
J: TRBJ2-5
D: TRBD2

CDR3: CASSSSTNEKLFF
DNA: TGTGCCAGCAGTTCGAGCACTAATGAAAAACTGTTTTTT
size: NA
V: TRBV6-6
J: TRBJ1-4
D: NA

CDR3: CATGQLTNYGYTF
DNA: TGTGCCACCGGACAGCTAACTAACTATGGCTACACCTTC
size: NA
V: TRBV28
J: TRBJ1-2
D: NA

CDR3: CASSEAYSNQPQHF
DNA: TGTGCCAGCAGTGAAGCATATAGCAATCAGCCCCAGCATTTT
size: NA
V: TRBV2
J: TRBJ1-5
D: NA

CDR3: CASRRTGGTDTQYF
DNA: TGTGCCAGCAGGCGGACAGGGGGCACAGATACGCAGTATTTT
size: NA
V: TRBV5-8
J: TRBJ2-3
D: TRBD1

CDR3: CATSRDEGQVAYEQYF
DNA: TGTGCCACCAGCAGAGACGAAGGACAGGTTGCCTACGAGCAGTACTTC
size: few
V: TRBV15
J: TRBJ2-7
D: TRBD1

CDR3: CASSPGGKSYEQYF
DNA: TGTGCCAGCTCGCCGGGGGGGAAAAGCTACGAGCAGTACTTC
size: NA
V: TRBV9
J: TRBJ2-7
D: TRBD2

CDR3: CAWRRLFNTGELFF
DNA: TGTGCCTGGAGGAGGCTTTTTAACACCGGGGAGCTGTTTTTT
size: few
V: TRBV30
J: TRBJ2-2
D: NA

CDR3: CASSRSYEQYF
DNA: TGTGCCAGCAGCCGATCCTACGAGCAGTACTTC
size: NA
V: TRBV4-2
J: TRBJ2-7
D: NA

CDR3: CASRDMNEKLFF
DNA: TGTGCCAGCAGGGACATGAATGAAAAACTGTTTTTT
size: few
V: TRBV28
J: TRBJ1-4
D: NA

CDR3: CASSIDPMSNYGYTF
DNA: TGTGCCAGTAGTATAGACCCTATGTCTAACTATGGCTACACCTTC
size: NA
V: TRBV19
J: TRBJ1-2
D: NA

CDR3: CASGQQGYNEQFF
DNA: TGCGCCAGCGGGCAGCAGGGCTACAATGAGCAGTTCTTC
size: NA
V: TRBV4-1
J: TRBJ2-1
D: NA

CDR3: CASSPGAMGREQYF
DNA: TGCGCCAGCAGCCCGGGGGCAATGGGTCGCGAGCAGTACTTC
size: NA
V: TRBV5-1
J: TRBJ2-7
D: NA

CDR3: CASSLPLAGVGDTQYF
DNA: TGTGCCAGCAGCTTGCCTCTAGCGGGAGTTGGAGATACGCAGTATTTT
size: NA
V: TRBV5-4
J: TRBJ2-3
D: TRBD2

CDR3: CASSLLLPEIDTQYF
DNA: TGTGCCAGCAGCTTATTACTCCCCGAGATAGATACGCAGTATTTT
size: NA
V: TRBV7-9
J: TRBJ2-3
D: NA

CDR3: CASSFPGSYEQYF
DNA: TGCGCCAGCAGCTTTCCAGGGTCCTACGAGCAGTACTTC
size: NA
V: TRBV5-1
J: TRBJ2-7
D: NA

CDR3: CASSSLVSDYNEQFF
DNA: TGTGCCAGTAGCTCCCTCGTGTCAGACTACAATGAGCAGTTCTTC
size: NA
V: TRBV19
J: TRBJ2-1
D: NA

CDR3: CASSSWGRAERNEQFF
DNA: TGTGCCAGCAGCTCCTGGGGGAGGGCCGAGAGGAATGAGCAGTTCTTC
size: many
V: TRBV7-8
J: TRBJ2-1
D: TRBD2